The next 9 T cell receptor beta chains were all read from a single sample in a study of T cell changes during pregnancy in multiple sclerosis (dated by TCRdb to between 2019 and 2020). The receptor library was made with the immunoSEQ multiplex PCR assay. Sourced from immuneACCESS, this table was stored by TCRdb with only in-frame sequences that have V and J called. A share of the clones is absent; for the studies checked, an unresolved V gene accounts for under half, and the remainder has no known explanation. In this sample the table shows around 62,000 clones, 89% of which occur a single time. The top ten hold 2.5% to 3% of the sample. Here the sequenced sample was peripheral blood, taken in the first trimester of pregnancy. These receptor sequences come from a female donor with multiple sclerosis, enrolled in a pregnancy study.

The rearrangement joins TRBV27 to TRBJ2-7, with D hard to call. The V and J ends lost 2 bases and 0 bases respectively, with 11 bases between them. Germline-derived CDR1 and CDR2 are MNHEY and SMNVEV (reference sequence). CDR3 length: 15 residues. The CDR3 sequence: CASSLGVSGSYEQYF. The CDR3 nucleotides are TGTGCCAGCAGTTTAGGAGTCAGTGGCTCCTACGAGCAGTACTTC.

The chain combines TRBV5-1 with TRBJ1-2; 9 bases align to TRBD1. V gave up 4 bases and J gave up 6 bases; unmatched junction bases: 13. Looked up from germline, CDR1 is SGHRS and CDR2 is YFSETQ. The CDR3 has 16 amino acids. The CDR3 reads CASSPGTGGRADGYTF. The CDR3 DNA follows: TGCGCCAGCAGCCCAGGAACAGGGGGCAGGGCCGATGGCTACACCTTC.

The chain joins TRBV18 to TRBJ2-3; 7 bases are shared with TRBD1. Germline V gene data show CDR1 as KGHSH and CDR2 as LQKENI. This CDR3 contains 19 residues. Losses at the gene ends were 3 bases for V and 3 bases for J; bases not matched to a gene: 18. CDR3 in amino acids: CASSPTILQGIPRTDTQYF. CDR3 coding DNA: TGTGCCAGCTCACCGACGATATTACAGGGGATCCCCCGGACAGATACGCAGTATTTT.

This chain connects TRBV9 to TRBJ2-5; 7 bases agree with TRBD1. This CDR3 spans 15 amino acids. Germline CDR1 SGDLS, CDR2 YYNGEE. The junction had 8 bases not matched to a gene; V was cut back by 4 bases and J by 2 bases. The CDR3 loop reads CASSRAGGLQETQYF. Written as DNA, the CDR3 is TGTGCCAGCAGCCGGGCAGGGGGTCTTCAAGAGACCCAGTACTTC.

The V gene is TRBV7-2, the J gene TRBJ2-5; 10 positions match TRBD1. This CDR3 has 15 residues. The germline V gene has CDR1 SGHTA and CDR2 FQGNSA. Unmatched junction bases numbered 3, after V lost 0 bases and J lost 5 bases. CDR3 DNA: TGTGCCAGCAGCTTAGCGACAGGGGGCGGGGAGACCCAGTACTTC. As protein: CASSLATGGGETQYF.

The chain couples TRBV9 to TRBJ1-1; D might be TRBD1 (6 bases). Trimming stripped 3 bases from V and 11 bases from J, with 14 bases between. CDR1 is SGDLS, CDR2 YYNGEE, per germline. The CDR3 totals 12 residues. In nucleotides, the CDR3 is TGTGCCAGCAGCGGTGGGGGCGTAGACGCTTTCTTT. It specifies CASSGGGVDAFF.

V and J are TRBV30 and TRBJ1-2; TRBD1 agrees at 7 bases. The germline gives CDR1 GTSNPN, CDR2 SVGIG (reference sequence). V dropped 0 bases and J dropped 8; count of bases not matched to a gene: 6. The CDR3 has 13 amino acids. CDR3 amino acids: CAWSVLSGGGYTF. The CDR3 DNA is TGTGCCTGGAGTGTACTTTCAGGGGGAGGCTACACCTTC.

This chain uses TRBV5-6 with TRBJ2-3; D not certain. Germline CDR1 and CDR2: SGHDT and YYEEEE. The CDR3 runs 14 residues. Trimming pared 0 bases from V and 2 bases from J, leaving 7 bases between. This CDR3 is CASSLDSFTDTQYF. CDR3 nucleotide sequence: TGTGCCAGCAGCTTGGATAGTTTCACAGATACGCAGTATTTT.

J is TRBJ2-4 and V is TRBV7-2, with D perhaps matching TRBD1 (5 bases). This CDR3 is built from 15 residues. Trimming took 1 base from V and 4 from J, leaving 11 bases between them. Germline V lookup: CDR1 SGHTA, CDR2 FQGNSA. DNA of the CDR3: TGTGCCAGCAGCTTAGGCCAGGGAAGAAAAAACATTCAGTACTTC. Residues: CASSLGQGRKNIQYF.